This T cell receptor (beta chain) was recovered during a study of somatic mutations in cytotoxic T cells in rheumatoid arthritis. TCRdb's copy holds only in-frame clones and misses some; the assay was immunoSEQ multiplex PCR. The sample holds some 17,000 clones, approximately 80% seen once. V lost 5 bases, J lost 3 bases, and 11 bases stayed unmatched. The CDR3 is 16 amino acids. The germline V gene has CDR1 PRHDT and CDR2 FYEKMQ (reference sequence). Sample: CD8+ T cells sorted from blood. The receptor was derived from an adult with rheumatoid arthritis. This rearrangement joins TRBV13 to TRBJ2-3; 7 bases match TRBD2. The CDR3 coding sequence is TGTGCCAGCAGCCTTTTTGGGACTACCTCAACAGATACGCAGTATTTT. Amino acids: CASSLFGTTSTDTQYF.